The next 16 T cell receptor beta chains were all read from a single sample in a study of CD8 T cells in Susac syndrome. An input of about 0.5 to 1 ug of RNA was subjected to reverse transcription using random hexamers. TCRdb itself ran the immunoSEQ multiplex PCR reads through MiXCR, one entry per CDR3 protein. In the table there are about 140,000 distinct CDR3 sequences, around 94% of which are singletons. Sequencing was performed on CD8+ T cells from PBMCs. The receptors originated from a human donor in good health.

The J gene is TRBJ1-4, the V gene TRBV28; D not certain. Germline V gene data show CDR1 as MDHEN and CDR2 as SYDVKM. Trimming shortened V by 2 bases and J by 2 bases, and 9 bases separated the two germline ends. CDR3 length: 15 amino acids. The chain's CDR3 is CASSLLLETNEKLFF. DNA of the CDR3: TGTGCCAGCAGTTTACTTCTGGAGACTAATGAAAAACTGTTTTTT.

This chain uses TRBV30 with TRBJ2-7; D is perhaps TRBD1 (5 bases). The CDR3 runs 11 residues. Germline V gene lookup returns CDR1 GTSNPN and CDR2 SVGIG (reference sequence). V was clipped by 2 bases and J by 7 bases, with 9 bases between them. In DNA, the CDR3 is TGTGCCTGGAGTCTCAACAGGGAGCAGTACTTC. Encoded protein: CAWSLNREQYF. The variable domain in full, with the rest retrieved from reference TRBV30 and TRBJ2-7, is SQTIHQWPATLVQPVGSPLSLECTVEGTSNPNLYWYRQAAGRGLQLLFYSVGIGQISSEVPQNLSASRPQDRQFILSSKKLLLSDSGFYLCAWSLNREQYFGPGTRLTVT.

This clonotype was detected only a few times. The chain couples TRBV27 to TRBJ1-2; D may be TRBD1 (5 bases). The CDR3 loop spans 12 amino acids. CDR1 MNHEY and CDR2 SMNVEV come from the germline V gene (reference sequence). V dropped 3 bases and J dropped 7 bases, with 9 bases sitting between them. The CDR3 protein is CASSLGGGGYTF. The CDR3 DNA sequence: TGTGCCAGCAGTTTGGGTGGGGGTGGCTACACCTTC.

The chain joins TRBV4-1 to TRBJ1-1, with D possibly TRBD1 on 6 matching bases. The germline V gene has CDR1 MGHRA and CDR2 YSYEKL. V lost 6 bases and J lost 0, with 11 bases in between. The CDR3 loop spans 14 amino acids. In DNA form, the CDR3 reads TGCGCCAGCAGGTCGACAGGCATGAACACTGAAGCTTTCTTT. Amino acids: CASRSTGMNTEAFF.

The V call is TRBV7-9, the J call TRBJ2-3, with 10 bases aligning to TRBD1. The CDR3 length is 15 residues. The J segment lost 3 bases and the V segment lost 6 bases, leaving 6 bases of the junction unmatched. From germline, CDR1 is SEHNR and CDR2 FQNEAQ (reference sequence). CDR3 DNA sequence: TGTGCCAGCAGTACCGGACAGGGGGTAACAGATACGCAGTATTTT. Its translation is CASSTGQGVTDTQYF.

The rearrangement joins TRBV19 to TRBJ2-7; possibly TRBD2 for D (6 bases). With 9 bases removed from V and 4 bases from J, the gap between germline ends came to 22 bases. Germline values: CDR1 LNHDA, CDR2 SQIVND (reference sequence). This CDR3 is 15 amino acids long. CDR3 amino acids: CASNWLRGRRYEQYF. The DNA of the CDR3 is TGTGCCAGCAATTGGTTGCGGGGTCGGCGGTACGAGCAGTACTTC.

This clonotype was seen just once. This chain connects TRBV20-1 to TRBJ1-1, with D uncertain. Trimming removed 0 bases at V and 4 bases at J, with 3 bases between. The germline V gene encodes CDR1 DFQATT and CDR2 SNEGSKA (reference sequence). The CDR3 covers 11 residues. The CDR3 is CSARDSTEAFF. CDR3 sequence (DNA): TGCAGTGCTAGAGATTCCACTGAAGCTTTCTTT.

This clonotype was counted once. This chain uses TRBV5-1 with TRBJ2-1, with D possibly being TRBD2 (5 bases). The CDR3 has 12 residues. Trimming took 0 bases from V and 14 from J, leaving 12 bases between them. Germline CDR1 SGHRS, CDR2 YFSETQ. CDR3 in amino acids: CASSLDAEEEFF. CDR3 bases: TGCGCCAGCAGCTTGGATGCGGAGGAAGAGTTCTTC.

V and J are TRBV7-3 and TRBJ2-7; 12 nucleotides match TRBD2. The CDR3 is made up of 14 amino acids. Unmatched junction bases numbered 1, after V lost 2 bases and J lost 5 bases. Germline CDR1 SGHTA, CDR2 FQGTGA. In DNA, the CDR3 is TGTGCCAGCAGCTTACTAGCGGGAGGGGACGAGCAGTACTTC. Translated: CASSLLAGGDEQYF.

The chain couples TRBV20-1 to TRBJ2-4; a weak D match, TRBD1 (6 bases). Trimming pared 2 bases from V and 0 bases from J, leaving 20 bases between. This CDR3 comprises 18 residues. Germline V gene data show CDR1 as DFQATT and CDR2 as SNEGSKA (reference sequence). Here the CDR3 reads CSARPLPTGVIAKNIQYF. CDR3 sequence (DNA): TGCAGTGCTAGACCCCTACCGACAGGAGTGATAGCCAAAAACATTCAGTACTTC.

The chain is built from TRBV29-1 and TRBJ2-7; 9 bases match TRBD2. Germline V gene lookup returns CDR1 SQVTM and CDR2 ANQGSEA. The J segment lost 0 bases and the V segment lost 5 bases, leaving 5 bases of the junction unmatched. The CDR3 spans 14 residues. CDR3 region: CSVPSGKPSYEQYF. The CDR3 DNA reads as TGCAGCGTTCCTAGCGGGAAACCCTCCTACGAGCAGTACTTC.

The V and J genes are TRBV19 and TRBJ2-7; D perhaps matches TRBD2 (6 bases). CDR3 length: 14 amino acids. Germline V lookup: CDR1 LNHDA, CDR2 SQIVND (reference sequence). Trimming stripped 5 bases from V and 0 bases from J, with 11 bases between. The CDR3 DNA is TGTGCCAGTAGTCCTTCGGGGGTCTCCTACGAGCAGTACTTC. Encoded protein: CASSPSGVSYEQYF.

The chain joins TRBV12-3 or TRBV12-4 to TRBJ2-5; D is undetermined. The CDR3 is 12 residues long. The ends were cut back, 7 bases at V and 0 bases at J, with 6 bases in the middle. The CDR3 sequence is CASMTNQETQYF. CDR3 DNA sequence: TGTGCCAGCATGACAAACCAAGAGACCCAGTACTTC.

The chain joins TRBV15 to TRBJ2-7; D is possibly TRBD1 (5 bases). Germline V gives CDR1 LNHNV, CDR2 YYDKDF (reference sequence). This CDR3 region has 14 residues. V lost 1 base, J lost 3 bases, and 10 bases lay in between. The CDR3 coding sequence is TGTGCCACCAGCAGAGGACAGTTATACTACGAGCAGTACTTC. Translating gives CATSRGQLYYEQYF.

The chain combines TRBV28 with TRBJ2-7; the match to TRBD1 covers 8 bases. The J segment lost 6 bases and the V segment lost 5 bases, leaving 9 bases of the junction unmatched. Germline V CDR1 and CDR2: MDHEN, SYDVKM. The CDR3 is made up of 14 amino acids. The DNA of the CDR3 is TGTGCCAGCAGTCCCCGTGGACAGGGCCCCGAGCAGTACTTC. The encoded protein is CASSPRGQGPEQYF.

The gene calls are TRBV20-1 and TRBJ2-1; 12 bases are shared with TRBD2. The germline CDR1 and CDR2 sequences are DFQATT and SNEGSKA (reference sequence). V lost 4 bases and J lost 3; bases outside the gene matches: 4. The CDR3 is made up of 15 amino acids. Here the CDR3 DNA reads TGCAGTGCTACAGGACTAGCGGGATACTACAATGAGCAGTTCTTC. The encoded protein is CSATGLAGYYNEQFF.